This T cell receptor (beta chain) was profiled in a study of T cell repertoires in cytomegalovirus infection. Looking at the study overall: It can be stated that public TCR beta signatures indicated CMV infection as well as a matching HLA type.

The germline V gene has CDR1 SGHTA and CDR2 FQGNSA. J gave up 6 bases and V 1 base, and 8 bases lay outside the gene matches. The CDR3 has 15 amino acids. This clonotype was seen ten or more times. Its specificity is not known. MiXCR was run by TCRdb on the reads, yielding one entry per CDR3 protein. The table lists about 180,000 distinct CDR3 sequences, 14% of them singletons. Notes on the study in general: Ex vivo, HLA-C-restricted CMV-specific TCR beta clonotypes prevailed over the rest of the response.

What was sequenced was PBMCs. The chain couples TRBV7-2 to TRBJ1-1, with 7 bases identical to TRBD1. This sequence was found in a human donor in good health (CMV status not recorded). Some clones in this sample may be carry-over from other donors' samples. The CDR3 DNA is TGTGCCAGCAGCTTAGAAGCAGGGGGTCGGTCTGAAGCTTTCTTT. Protein product: CASSLEAGGRSEAFF.